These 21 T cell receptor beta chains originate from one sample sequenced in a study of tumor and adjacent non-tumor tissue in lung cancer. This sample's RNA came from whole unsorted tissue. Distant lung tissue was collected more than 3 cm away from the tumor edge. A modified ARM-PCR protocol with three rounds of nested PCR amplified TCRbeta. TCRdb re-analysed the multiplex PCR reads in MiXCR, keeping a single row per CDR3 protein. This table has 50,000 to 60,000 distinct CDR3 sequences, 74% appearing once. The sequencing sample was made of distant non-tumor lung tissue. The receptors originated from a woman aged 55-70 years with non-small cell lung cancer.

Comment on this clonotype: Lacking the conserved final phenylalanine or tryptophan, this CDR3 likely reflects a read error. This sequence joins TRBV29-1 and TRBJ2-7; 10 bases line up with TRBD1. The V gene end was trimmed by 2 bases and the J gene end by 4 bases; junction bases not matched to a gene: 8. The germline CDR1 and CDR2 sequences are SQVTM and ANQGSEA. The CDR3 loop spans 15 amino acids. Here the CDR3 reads CSVELRQGASYEQYS. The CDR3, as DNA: TGCAGCGTTGAACTCAGACAGGGGGCTTCATACGAGCAGTACTCC.

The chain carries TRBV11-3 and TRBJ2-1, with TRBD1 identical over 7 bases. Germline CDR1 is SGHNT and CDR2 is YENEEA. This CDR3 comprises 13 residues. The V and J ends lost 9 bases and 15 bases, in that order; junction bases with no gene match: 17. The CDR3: CASSLMGQGDAFF. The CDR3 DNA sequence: TGTGCCAGTAGCCTAATGGGGCAGGGGGATGCGTTCTTC.

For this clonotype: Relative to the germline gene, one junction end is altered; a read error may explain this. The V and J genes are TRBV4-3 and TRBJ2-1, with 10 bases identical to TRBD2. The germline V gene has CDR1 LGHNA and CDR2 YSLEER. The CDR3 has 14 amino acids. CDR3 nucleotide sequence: TGCGCCGGCAGCCAAGCTAGCGGGGGCAATGAGCAGTTTTTC. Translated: CAGSQASGGNEQFF.

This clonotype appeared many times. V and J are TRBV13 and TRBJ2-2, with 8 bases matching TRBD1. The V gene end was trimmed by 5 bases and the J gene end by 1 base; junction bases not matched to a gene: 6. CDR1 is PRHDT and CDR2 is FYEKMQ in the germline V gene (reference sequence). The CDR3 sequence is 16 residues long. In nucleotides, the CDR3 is TGTGCCAGCAGCCTGTGGGACAGGAGGAACACCGGGGAGCTGTTTTTT. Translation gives CASSLWDRRNTGELFF. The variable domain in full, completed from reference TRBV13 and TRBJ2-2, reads AAGVIQSPRHLIKEKRETATLKCYPIPRHDTVYWYQQGPGQDPQFLISFYEKMQSDKGSIPDRFSAQQFSDYHSELNMSSLELGDSALYFCASSLWDRRNTGELFFGEGSRLTVL.

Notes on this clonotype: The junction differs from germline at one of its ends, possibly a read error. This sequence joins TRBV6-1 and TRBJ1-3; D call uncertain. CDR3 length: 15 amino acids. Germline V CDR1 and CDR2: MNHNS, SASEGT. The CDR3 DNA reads TGTGCCAGTAGTCGCGGACCAACTGGTGGACACACCATATATTTT. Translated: CASSRGPTGGHTIYF.

The CDR3 nucleotides read TGTGCCAGCAGATCATACGGGACTAGCGATGCGAACACCGGGGAGCTGTTTTTT. Translated: CASRSYGTSDANTGELFF. The chain combines TRBV11-3 with TRBJ2-2, with 10 nucleotides matching TRBD2. CDR1 and CDR2 from the germline V gene are SGHNT and YENEEA. The CDR3 sequence is 18 residues long. Trimming took 6 bases from V and 0 from J; bases not matched to a gene: 10.

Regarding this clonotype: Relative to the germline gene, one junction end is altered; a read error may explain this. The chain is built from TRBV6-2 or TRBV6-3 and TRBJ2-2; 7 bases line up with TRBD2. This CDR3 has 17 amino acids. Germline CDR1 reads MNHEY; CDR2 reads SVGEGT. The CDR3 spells CASGYLVGGPLTGELFF. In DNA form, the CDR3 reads TGTGCCAGCGGTTACCTTGTGGGAGGGCCTCTCACCGGGGAGCTGTTTTTT.

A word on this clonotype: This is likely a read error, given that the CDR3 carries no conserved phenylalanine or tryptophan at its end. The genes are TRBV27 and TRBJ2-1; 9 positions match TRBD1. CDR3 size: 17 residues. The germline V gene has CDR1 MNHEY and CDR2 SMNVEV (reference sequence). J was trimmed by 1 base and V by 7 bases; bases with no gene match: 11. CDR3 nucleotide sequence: TGTGCCAGCATCCCGGGGGCCGGACAGGGGTCCTACAATGAGCAGTTCTTG. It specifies CASIPGAGQGSYNEQFL.

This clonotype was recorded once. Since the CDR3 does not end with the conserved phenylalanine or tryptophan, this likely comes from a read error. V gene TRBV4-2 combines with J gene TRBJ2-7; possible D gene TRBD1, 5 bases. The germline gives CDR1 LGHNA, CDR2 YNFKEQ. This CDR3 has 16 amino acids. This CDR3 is CASSQDSSQGGYQQYL. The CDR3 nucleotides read TGTGCCAGCAGCCAAGATTCATCCCAGGGCGGCTACCAGCAGTACTTG.

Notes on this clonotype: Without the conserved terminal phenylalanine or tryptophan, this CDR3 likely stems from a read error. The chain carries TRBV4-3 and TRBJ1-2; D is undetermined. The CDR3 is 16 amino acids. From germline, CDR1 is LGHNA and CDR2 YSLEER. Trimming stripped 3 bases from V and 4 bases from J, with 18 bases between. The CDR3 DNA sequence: TGCGCCAGCAGCCAGGGAGATCGTGGCCTGGGCTATGGCTACACCTCC. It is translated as CASSQGDRGLGYGYTS.

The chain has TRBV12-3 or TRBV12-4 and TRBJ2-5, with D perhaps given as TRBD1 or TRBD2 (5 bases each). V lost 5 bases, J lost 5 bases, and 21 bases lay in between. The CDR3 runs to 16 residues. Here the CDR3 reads CASSPNHGTGEETQYF. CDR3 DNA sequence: TGTGCCAGCAGTCCAAACCACGGGACCGGAGAGGAGACCCAGTACTTC.

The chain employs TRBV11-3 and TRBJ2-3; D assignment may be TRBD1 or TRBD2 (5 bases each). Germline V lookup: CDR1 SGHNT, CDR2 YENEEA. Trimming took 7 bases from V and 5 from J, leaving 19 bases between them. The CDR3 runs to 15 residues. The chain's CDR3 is CASNSSGGIGDTQYF. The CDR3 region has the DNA TGTGCCAGCAACTCCAGTGGGGGTATAGGAGATACGCAGTATTTT.

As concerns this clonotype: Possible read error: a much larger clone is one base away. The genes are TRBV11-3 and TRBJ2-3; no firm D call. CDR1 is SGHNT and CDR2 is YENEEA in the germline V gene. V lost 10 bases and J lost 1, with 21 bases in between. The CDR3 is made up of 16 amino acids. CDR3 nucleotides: TGTGCCAACACCCCCTACGAAGACCAACGCACAGATACGCAGTATTTT. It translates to CANTPYEDQRTDTQYF.

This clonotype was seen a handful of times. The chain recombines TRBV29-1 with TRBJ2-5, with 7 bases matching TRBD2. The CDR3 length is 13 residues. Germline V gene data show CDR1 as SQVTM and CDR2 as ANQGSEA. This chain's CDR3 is CGPGTMPGETQYF. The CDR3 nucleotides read TGCGGCCCCGGGACTATGCCTGGGGAGACCCAGTACTTC.

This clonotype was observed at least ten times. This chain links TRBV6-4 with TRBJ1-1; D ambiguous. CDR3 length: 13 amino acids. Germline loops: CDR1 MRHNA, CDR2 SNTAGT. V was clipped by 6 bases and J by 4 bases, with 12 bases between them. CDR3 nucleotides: TGTGCCAGCAGCTCTGGACCGGCCACTGAAGCTTTCTTT. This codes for CASSSGPATEAFF.

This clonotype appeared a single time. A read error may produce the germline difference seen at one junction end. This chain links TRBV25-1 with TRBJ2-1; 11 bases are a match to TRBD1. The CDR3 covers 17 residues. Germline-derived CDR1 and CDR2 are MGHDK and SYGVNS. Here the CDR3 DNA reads TGTGCCAGCGGTACCTCTCGGACAGGGGGCCCTTACAATGAGCAATTCTTC. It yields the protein CASGTSRTGGPYNEQFF. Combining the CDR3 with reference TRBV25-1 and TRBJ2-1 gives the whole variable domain EADIYQTPRYLVIGTGKKITLECSQTMGHDKMYWYQQDPGMELHLIHYSYGVNSTEKGDLSSESTVSRIRTEHFPLTLESARPSHTSQYLCASGTSRTGGPYNEQFFGPGTRLTVL.

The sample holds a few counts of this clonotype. The CDR3 DNA is TGTGCCAGCAGCTCAAACAGGGGCACTGAAGCTTTCTTT. It translates to CASSSNRGTEAFF. The chain carries TRBV7-2 and TRBJ1-1; the match to TRBD1 covers 7 bases. Germline assignment: CDR1 SGHTA and CDR2 FQGNSA. V lost 4 bases, J lost 4 bases, and 3 bases stayed unmatched. The CDR3 has 13 amino acids.

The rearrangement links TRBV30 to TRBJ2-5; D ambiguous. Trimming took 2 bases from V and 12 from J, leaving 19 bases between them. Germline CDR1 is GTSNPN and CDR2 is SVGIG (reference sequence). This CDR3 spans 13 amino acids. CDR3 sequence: CAWSSTAVGMEYF. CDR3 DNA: TGTGCCTGGAGTAGCACCGCGGTGGGGATGGAGTACTTC. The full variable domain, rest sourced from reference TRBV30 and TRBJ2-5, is SQTIHQWPATLVQPVGSPLSLECTVEGTSNPNLYWYRQAAGRGLQLLFYSVGIGQISSEVPQNLSASRPQDRQFILSSKKLLLSDSGFYLCAWSSTAVGMEYFGPGTRLLVL.

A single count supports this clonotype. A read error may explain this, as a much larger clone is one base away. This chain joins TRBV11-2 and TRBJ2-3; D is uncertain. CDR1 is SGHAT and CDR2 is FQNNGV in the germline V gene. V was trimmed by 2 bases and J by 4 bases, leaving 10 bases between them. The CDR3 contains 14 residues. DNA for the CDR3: TGTGCCAGCAGCTTATTGGGCAATTCAGATACGCAGTATTTT. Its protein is CASSLLGNSDTQYF.

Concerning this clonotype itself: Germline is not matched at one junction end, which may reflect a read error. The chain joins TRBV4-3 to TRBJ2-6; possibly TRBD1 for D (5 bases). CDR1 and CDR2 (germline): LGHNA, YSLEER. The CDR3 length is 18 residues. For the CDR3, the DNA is TGTGCCAGCAGCCTTGTTGTGACAGAGACCTCTGGGGCCAACGTCCTGACTTTC. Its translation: CASSLVVTETSGANVLTF.

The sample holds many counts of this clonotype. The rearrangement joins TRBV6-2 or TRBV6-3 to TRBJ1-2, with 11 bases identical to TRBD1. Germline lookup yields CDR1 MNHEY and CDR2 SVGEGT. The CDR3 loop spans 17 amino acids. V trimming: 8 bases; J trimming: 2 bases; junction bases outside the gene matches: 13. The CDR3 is CASAGQGAREANYGYTF. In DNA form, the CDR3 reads TGTGCCAGCGCCGGACAGGGGGCGCGAGAGGCGAACTATGGCTACACCTTC.